Here is one T cell receptor beta chain with its context. No antigen is known for it. The PCR had 60 Vbeta and 13 Jbeta primers. Using immunoSEQ multiplex PCR, the repertoire was profiled, and TCRdb retains in-frame clones only, with some absent. This sample has 50,000 to 80,000 clones; 60% to 80% occur once, and the top ten carry roughly 5%. Trimming took off 4 bases at V and 2 bases at J, with 18 bases between the two ends. The CDR3 contains 16 residues. The germline gives CDR1 SGHDT, CDR2 YYEEEE. This entry belongs to a study of cytomegalovirus exposure and HLA in healthy donors. Notes on the study in general: The availability of immune exposure information extended only to CMV serostatus.

The receptor was isolated from a male donor in good health and CMV-seropositive. This chain links TRBV5-6 with TRBJ1-2; no firm D call. The sample comprised PBMCs. CDR3 sequence reads: CASSLYRTIENYGYTF. The DNA of the CDR3 is TGTGCCAGCAGCCTTTACCGAACAATCGAAAACTATGGCTACACCTTC.